These 9 T cell receptor beta chains came from one sample sequenced in a study of blood T cells in healthy people across ages. Together with a sample-barcoded 5' primer, a J-beta primer mix was included in a second PCR lasting about 6 to 11 cycles. TCRdb redid the calling of the 5' RACE reads with MiXCR, one entry per CDR3 protein. The data contain around 650,000 distinct CDR3 sequences, 35% to 50% of them singletons. Sequences were obtained from blood. The receptors come from a man of 80 years or more in good health.

This clonotype was seen a handful of times. The chain links TRBV18 to TRBJ2-5; 7 bases agree with TRBD1. The CDR3 contains 15 residues. V shed 1 base and J 3 bases; nucleotides not matched to a gene: 5. The V gene's germline CDR1 is KGHSH and CDR2 LQKENI. CDR3 nucleotide sequence: TGTGCCAGCTCACCACAACAGGGGAAGAAAGAGACCCAGTACTTC. It encodes CASSPQQGKKETQYF.

This clonotype showed up just a few times. This may stem from a read error, because a much larger clone lies one nucleotide away. The CDR3 DNA reads as TGCAGTGCTAGGGAACAGGGGGCGATCCTTTGGAAGCAGTTCTTC. The encoded protein is CSAREQGAILWKQFF. The V gene is TRBV20-1, the J gene TRBJ2-1, with TRBD1 matching 9 bases. The CDR3 loop spans 15 amino acids. The V gene end was trimmed by 3 bases and the J gene end by 11 bases; junction bases not matched to a gene: 14. Germline lookup yields CDR1 DFQATT and CDR2 SNEGSKA (reference sequence).

The chain uses TRBV24-1 and TRBJ2-3, with D possibly TRBD2 on 6 matching bases. The germline V and J ends were trimmed by 2 bases and 2 bases, with 10 bases remaining between them. This CDR3 spans 15 amino acids. Looked up from germline, CDR1 is KGHDR and CDR2 is SFDVKD. The CDR3 loop reads CATSDSGEVTDTQYF. CDR3 nucleotide sequence: TGTGCCACCAGTGATTCGGGGGAGGTCACAGATACGCAGTATTTT.

V gene TRBV6-1 combines with J gene TRBJ1-1, with unresolved D. Germline-derived CDR1 and CDR2 are MNHNS and SASEGT. The CDR3 length is 10 residues. V was clipped by 6 bases and J by 8 bases, with 7 bases between them. CDR3 protein: CASSAIEAFF. The DNA of the CDR3 is TGTGCCAGCAGCGCAATAGAAGCTTTCTTT.

This rearrangement joins TRBV5-1 to TRBJ2-1; 13 positions match TRBD2. The germline V gene has CDR1 SGHRS and CDR2 YFSETQ. V shed 5 bases and J 10 bases; nucleotides not matched to a gene: 6. The length of the CDR3 is 14 residues. The CDR3: CASRGLAGTGEQFF. The DNA of the CDR3 is TGCGCCAGCAGGGGACTAGCGGGAACAGGGGAGCAGTTCTTC.

Comment on this clonotype: Possible read error: a much larger clone is one base away. The V call is TRBV3-1, the J call TRBJ2-7, with a possible D match to TRBD1 (5 bases). The CDR3 runs to 14 residues. The germline V gene encodes CDR1 LGHDT and CDR2 YNNKEL (reference sequence). Between the trimmed V and J ends, which lost 2 bases and 4 bases, there was a span of 12 bases. The CDR3 spells CASSQSRTKYEQYF. CDR3 in DNA: TGTGCCAGCAGCCAATCTAGGACAAAGTACGAGCAGTACTTC.

For the CDR3, the DNA is TGTGCCAGCACATGGGGGACAGGGGGTCAAGAGACCCAGTACTTC. Translated: CASTWGTGGQETQYF. The J gene is TRBJ2-5, the V gene TRBV12-3 or TRBV12-4, with 11 bases identical to TRBD1. V shed 7 bases and J 2 bases; nucleotides not matched to a gene: 6. CDR3 length: 15 amino acids.

The chain links TRBV7-2 to TRBJ1-2; no clear D. The CDR3 totals 16 residues. Germline CDR1 reads SGHTA; CDR2 reads FQGNSA. The V end was cut by 1 base, the J end by 7 bases, with 19 bases between. The CDR3 DNA is TGTGCCAGCAGCTTAGTAGTGGGGAACCAGTTGGGTGGCTACACCTTC. It is translated as CASSLVVGNQLGGYTF.

The chain links TRBV28 to TRBJ2-1; D might be TRBD1 (5 bases). Trimming took 8 bases from V and 8 from J, leaving 19 bases between them. Germline V gene lookup returns CDR1 MDHEN and CDR2 SYDVKM. The CDR3 sequence is 14 residues long. In DNA, the CDR3 is TGTGCCAGCGAACGATTACCCGACAGTCATGAGCAGTTCTTC. Translated: CASERLPDSHEQFF. Complete variable domain (other parts from reference TRBV28 and TRBJ2-1): DVKVTQSSRYLVKRTGEKVFLECVQDMDHENMFWYRQDPGLGLRLIYFSYDVKMKEKGDIPEGYSVSREKKERFSLILESASTNQTSMYLCASERLPDSHEQFFGPGTRLTVL.